This entry lists 23 T cell receptor beta chains sequenced from one sample in a study of T cell responses to AZD1222 COVID-19 vaccine. Measured with immunoSEQ multiplex PCR; TCRdb has only the in-frame clones, and not every one. The sample shows over 85,000 clones, approximately 81% of them seen only once. The source material was peripheral blood, sampled on day 0 of AZD1222 vaccination. The receptors stem from an adult in good health.

J is TRBJ1-2 and V is TRBV25-1, with D unclear. Germline V gene lookup returns CDR1 MGHDK and CDR2 SYGVNS. Trimming took off 6 bases at V and 3 bases at J, with 8 bases between the two ends. This CDR3 has 12 residues. The CDR3 sequence is CASSLADYGYTF. The CDR3 DNA is TGTGCCAGCAGCCTGGCAGACTATGGCTACACCTTC.

The V and J genes are TRBV19 and TRBJ1-2, with D possibly TRBD1 on 5 matching bases. Trimming took 7 bases from V and 2 from J, leaving 14 bases between them. Per germline, CDR1 LNHDA and CDR2 SQIVND (reference sequence). The CDR3 covers 14 residues. CDR3 sequence reads: CASTGPVVNYGYTF. CDR3 DNA: TGTGCCAGTACGGGGCCAGTAGTCAACTATGGCTACACCTTC.

The chain has TRBV16 and TRBJ1-6; D call uncertain. CDR3 length: 15 amino acids. In germline, CDR1 is KGHSY, CDR2 FQNENV. With 4 bases removed from V and 7 bases from J, the gap between germline ends came to 14 bases. CDR3 nucleotide sequence: TGTGCCAGCAGCCCTCAGGACGGATCCAATTCACCCCTCCACTTT. The encoded protein is CASSPQDGSNSPLHF.

A remark on this clone: At the DNA level, this CDR3 is encoded by other sequences in the same sample as well. The genes are TRBV5-1 and TRBJ2-7; 8 nucleotides match TRBD1. The CDR3 has 15 residues. CDR1 is SGHRS and CDR2 is YFSETQ in the germline V gene. J gave up 2 bases and V 1 base, and 5 bases lay outside the gene matches. CDR3 in DNA: TGCGCCAGCAGCTTGAGAGACAGGGGACCCTACGAGCAGTACTTC. Its translation: CASSLRDRGPYEQYF.

This clone was counted a single time. The chain links TRBV18 to TRBJ1-1; perhaps TRBD1 as D (5 bases). CDR3 length: 13 residues. V shed 5 bases and J shed 1 base, with 8 bases lying between them. CDR1 and CDR2 from the germline V gene are KGHSH and LQKENI. This CDR3 reads CASSSDKNTEAFF. The CDR3 coding sequence is TGTGCCAGCTCATCGGACAAGAACACTGAAGCTTTCTTT.

The chain recombines TRBV28 with TRBJ2-4; 9 positions agree with TRBD1. With V trimmed by 5 bases and J by 1 base, 3 bases remained unmatched. The germline CDR1 and CDR2 sequences are MDHEN and SYDVKM. The CDR3 covers 15 residues. CDR3 in DNA: TGTGCCAGCAGTGGAGGACAGGGGGCCAAAAACATTCAGTACTTC. It yields the protein CASSGGQGAKNIQYF.

The chain carries TRBV7-9 and TRBJ2-5, with D possibly TRBD1 on 6 matching bases. Trimming removed 5 bases from V and 5 bases from J, with 12 bases in between. Germline CDR1 reads SEHNR; CDR2 reads FQNEAQ (reference sequence). The CDR3 sequence is 13 residues long. CDR3 sequence: CASSNTGMETQYF. The CDR3 DNA sequence: TGTGCCAGCAGCAACACAGGGATGGAGACCCAGTACTTC.

This chain links TRBV6-6 with TRBJ2-1; 8 bases agree with TRBD2. The germline CDR1 and CDR2 sequences are MNHNY and SVGAGI (reference sequence). The CDR3 consists of 14 residues. Germline trimming cut 8 bases from V and 0 bases from J; bases unmatched to any gene: 3. CDR3 region: CASARGGSYNEQFF. The CDR3 nucleotides read TGTGCCAGCGCCCGGGGGGGCTCCTACAATGAGCAGTTCTTC.

This clone has just one count. This chain uses TRBV7-6 with TRBJ2-1, with 9 bases matching TRBD1. V lost 5 bases to trimming and J lost 2 bases; unmatched junction nucleotides: 4. Germline V CDR1 and CDR2: SGHVS, FNYEAQ. CDR3 length equals 15 residues. The CDR3 sequence: CASSRQGVAYNEQFF. The CDR3 coding sequence is TGTGCCAGCAGCCGACAGGGGGTAGCCTACAATGAGCAGTTCTTC.

The V gene is TRBV4-3, the J gene TRBJ2-5, with a tentative D call TRBD1 (6 bases). This CDR3 contains 15 residues. Germline CDR1 and CDR2: LGHNA and YSLEER. Trimming stripped 2 bases from V and 5 bases from J, with 15 bases between. CDR3 sequence reads: CASSQNAGAWETQYF. CDR3 DNA: TGCGCCAGCAGCCAAAACGCAGGGGCTTGGGAGACCCAGTACTTC.

J is TRBJ2-5 and V is TRBV19; TRBD1 is a possible D gene (5 bases). Germline lookup yields CDR1 LNHDA and CDR2 SQIVND (reference sequence). Deletions cut 0 bases from V and 5 bases from J, with 22 bases between. The CDR3 runs to 18 residues. CDR3 sequence: CASSIEGPVLAPGETQYF. The DNA for the CDR3 is TGTGCCAGTAGTATAGAGGGGCCAGTGTTGGCTCCCGGGGAGACCCAGTACTTC.

This clone was observed a few times. This chain connects TRBV6-1 to TRBJ2-5; D remains unclear. The V end was cut by 1 base, the J end by 1 base, with 10 bases between. The germline gives CDR1 MNHNS, CDR2 SASEGT. The CDR3 has 15 residues. The CDR3 region is CASSEEAGAQETQYF. CDR3 nucleotide sequence: TGTGCCAGCAGTGAAGAGGCAGGTGCCCAAGAGACCCAGTACTTC.

The chain combines TRBV28 with TRBJ1-3; possible D gene TRBD1, 5 bases. This CDR3 is 17 amino acids long. Trimming stripped 6 bases from V and 0 bases from J, with 18 bases between. Germline lookup yields CDR1 MDHEN and CDR2 SYDVKM. The CDR3 DNA reads as TGTGCCAGCAGCTCCCACCCTACGGGGGGCTCTGGAAACACCATATATTTT. It specifies CASSSHPTGGSGNTIYF.

V is TRBV2 and J is TRBJ2-1; tentative D call: TRBD2 (7 bases). V shed 6 bases and J shed 0 bases, with 12 bases lying between them. Per the germline V gene, CDR1 is SNHLY and CDR2 is FYNNEI. This CDR3 is built from 15 residues. In DNA, the CDR3 is TGTGCCAGCAGGGGGGGAGGGGGCTCCTACAATGAGCAGTTCTTC. Translation gives CASRGGGGSYNEQFF.

This clone was seen once. V usage is TRBV29-1 and J usage is TRBJ1-2; TRBD1 might be the D (6 bases). V shed 7 bases and J shed 6 bases, with 18 bases lying between them. Germline CDR1 is SQVTM and CDR2 is ANQGSEA. The CDR3 extends over 13 amino acids. This CDR3 reads CSGKILGGNGYTF. CDR3 nucleotide sequence: TGCAGCGGAAAAATCCTGGGGGGCAATGGCTACACCTTC.

V and J are TRBV9 and TRBJ1-6, with TRBD1 identical over 9 bases. This CDR3 region has 15 residues. The germline V gene has CDR1 SGDLS and CDR2 YYNGEE. Unmatched junction bases numbered 8, after V lost 3 bases and J lost 10 bases. In DNA, the CDR3 is TGTGCCAGCAGCGCCTTGGACAGGGGCGAATCACCCCTCCACTTT. Protein sequence: CASSALDRGESPLHF.

J is TRBJ1-5 and V is TRBV2, with D tentatively TRBD1 (5 bases). V was clipped by 6 bases and J by 0 bases, with 12 bases between them. This CDR3 is built from 15 residues. CDR1 is SNHLY and CDR2 is FYNNEI in the germline V gene. CDR3 nucleotides: TGTGCCAGCAGACCTAACAGGAATAGCAATCAGCCCCAGCATTTT. Protein sequence: CASRPNRNSNQPQHF.

The sample holds a few counts of this clone. The chain uses TRBV12-3 or TRBV12-4 and TRBJ1-1; D is uncertain. The CDR3 has 13 residues. The germline V and J ends were trimmed by 3 bases and 1 base, with 6 bases remaining between them. The CDR3 region has the DNA TGTGCCAGCAGTTTCAAGCAGAACACTGAAGCTTTCTTT. Translating gives CASSFKQNTEAFF.

The gene calls are TRBV4-3 and TRBJ2-2; possibly TRBD1 for D (5 bases). Germline V gives CDR1 LGHNA, CDR2 YSLEER. Deletions cut 4 bases from V and 4 bases from J, with 13 bases between. The CDR3 covers 15 residues. The CDR3: CASSRDAGSTGELFF. The CDR3 DNA reads as TGCGCCAGCAGCCGAGATGCAGGGTCCACCGGGGAGCTGTTTTTT.

This chain joins TRBV24-1 and TRBJ2-3; no definite D call. The V end lost 6 bases, the J end lost 4 bases, and 10 bases lay between the germline ends. Germline CDR1 is KGHDR and CDR2 is SFDVKD. This CDR3 contains 13 residues. The CDR3 bases are TGTGCCACCAGTAAAACTCAGCCAGATACGCAGTATTTT. It specifies CATSKTQPDTQYF.

The gene calls are TRBV6-2 or TRBV6-3 and TRBJ1-5; tentative D call: TRBD1 (6 bases). The CDR3 spans 15 residues. Trimming removed 5 bases at V and 3 bases at J, with 14 bases between. CDR1 MNHEY and CDR2 SVGEGT come from the germline V gene. For the CDR3, the DNA is TGTGCCAGCAGTCGACGGACAGTTTCCAATCAGCCCCAGCATTTT. This translates into CASSRRTVSNQPQHF.

The chain joins TRBV7-6 to TRBJ2-3, with D possibly being TRBD2 (6 bases). This CDR3 is built from 15 residues. CDR1 SGHVS and CDR2 FNYEAQ come from the germline V gene. Trimming took off 5 bases at V and 4 bases at J, with 16 bases between the two ends. CDR3 coding DNA: TGTGCCAGCAGCCAACAACTAGCAGGTGCAGATACGCAGTATTTT. This encodes CASSQQLAGADTQYF.

CDR3 sequence (DNA): TGTGCCAGCAGCGTAGGGGACAGTACGTCCAATGAGCAGTTCTTC. Protein sequence: CASSVGDSTSNEQFF. The chain joins TRBV9 to TRBJ2-1; 7 nucleotides align to TRBD1. The germline CDR1 and CDR2 sequences are SGDLS and YYNGEE. V shed 0 bases and J 6 bases; nucleotides not matched to a gene: 6. CDR3 length: 15 amino acids.